This entry lists 10 T cell receptor beta chains sequenced from one sample in a study of blood T cell repertoires in COVID-19 (dated by TCRdb to 2018 to 2020). The method behind the library was the immunoSEQ multiplex PCR assay. In its TCRdb copy, this immuneACCESS table keeps in-frame sequences only and misses some clones. Where compared with another copy, unresolved V genes explain less than half of these, and the others have no known cause. Counted in this sample were 64,000 or so clones; 80% to 90% of them appeared once. Jointly, the top ten make up roughly 1.2% of the sample. The sequencing input was peripheral blood. The origin of the receptors is a man between 40 and 49 years old with acute or convalescent COVID-19.

This chain joins TRBV2 and TRBJ2-7, with TRBD2 matching 7 bases. This CDR3 is built from 14 residues. Germline values: CDR1 SNHLY, CDR2 FYNNEI. J gave up 3 bases and V 6 bases, and 8 bases lay outside the gene matches. CDR3 DNA sequence: TGTGCCAGCAGCGCGGGAGAACTGGACTACGAGCAGTACTTC. Amino acid sequence: CASSAGELDYEQYF.

The chain carries TRBV10-1 and TRBJ1-1; D possibly corresponds to TRBD1 (6 bases). Germline V gives CDR1 WNHNN, CDR2 SYGVQD (reference sequence). Trimming took 3 bases from V and 5 from J, leaving 10 bases between them. The CDR3 is 13 residues long. CDR3 amino acids: CASSEAGATEAFF. The CDR3, as DNA: TGCGCCAGCAGTGAAGCAGGGGCGACTGAAGCTTTCTTT.

CDR3 coding DNA: TGTGCCAGCAGCTCCTTGGACAGGGCGGGTGAAGAGACCCAGTACTTC. Translating it yields CASSSLDRAGEETQYF. The rearrangement links TRBV11-2 to TRBJ2-5, with 8 bases matching TRBD1. The J segment lost 3 bases and the V segment lost 4 bases, leaving 10 bases of the junction unmatched. The germline CDR1 and CDR2 sequences are SGHAT and FQNNGV. The CDR3 is made up of 16 amino acids.

This clone was counted a few times. This rearrangement joins TRBV5-6 to TRBJ1-5, with D uncertain. The CDR3 runs to 16 residues. Germline CDR1 and CDR2: SGHDT and YYEEEE. Trimming left V 3 bases short and J 0 bases short, with 13 bases between. CDR3 nucleotides: TGTGCCAGCAGCTCTCTCTCTCTTTCTAGCAATCAGCCCCAGCATTTT. Amino acid sequence: CASSSLSLSSNQPQHF. Combining the CDR3 with reference TRBV5-6 and TRBJ1-5 gives the whole variable domain DAGVTQSPTHLIKTRGQQVTLRCSPKSGHDTVSWYQQALGQGPQFIFQYYEEEERQRGNFPDRFSGHQFPNYSSELNVNALLLGDSALYLCASSSLSLSSNQPQHFGDGTRLSIL.

In this sample, this clone turned up once. This chain joins TRBV4-1 and TRBJ1-1; D is possibly TRBD1 (6 bases). The length of the CDR3 is 16 residues. V was shortened by 0 bases and J by 2 bases, with 13 bases between the two germline ends. Per the germline V gene, CDR1 is MGHRA and CDR2 is YSYEKL. As DNA, the CDR3 is TGCGCCAGCAGCCAAGAACCCAGGACAGCAAACACTGAAGCTTTCTTT. Translation gives CASSQEPRTANTEAFF.

The gene calls are TRBV9 and TRBJ1-3; D is ambiguous. Trimming left V 1 base short and J 1 base short, with 6 bases between. CDR1 SGDLS and CDR2 YYNGEE come from the germline V gene. This CDR3 comprises 14 residues. The CDR3 DNA follows: TGTGCCAGCAGCGTACAGTGGTCTGGAAACACCATATATTTT. Its translation: CASSVQWSGNTIYF.

DNA for the CDR3: TGTGCCAGCCTCCGACAGAGGAAAACTGAAGCTTTCTTT. The encoded protein is CASLRQRKTEAFF. This chain uses TRBV28 with TRBJ1-1; a weak D match, TRBD1 (5 bases). The V gene lost 8 bases and the J gene lost 5 bases, with 15 bases spanning the gap. The CDR3 length is 13 residues. Germline assignment: CDR1 MDHEN and CDR2 SYDVKM.

The sample holds a few counts of this clone. The CDR3 here is CAWSEGTSGGASGELFF. CDR3 DNA sequence: TGTGCCTGGTCGGAAGGGACTAGCGGGGGGGCTAGCGGGGAGCTGTTTTTT. The chain has TRBV30 and TRBJ2-2, with TRBD2 identical over 16 bases. The junction had 10 bases not matched to a gene; V was cut back by 5 bases and J by 7 bases. The CDR3 sequence is 17 residues long. CDR1 and CDR2 (germline): GTSNPN, SVGIG (reference sequence).

This clone was found once. This rearrangement joins TRBV4-1 to TRBJ1-1; no clear D gene. V lost 4 bases, J lost 1 base, and 19 bases lay in between. The CDR3 covers 17 residues. Germline CDR1 reads MGHRA; CDR2 reads YSYEKL. CDR3 DNA sequence: TGCGCCAGCAGCCCCGGTCCCATTCAAAGCGGGAACACTGAAGCTTTCTTT. As protein: CASSPGPIQSGNTEAFF.

This clone was seen once. A read error may produce the germline difference seen at one junction end. The chain is built from TRBV5-4 and TRBJ1-2, with a weak D call TRBD1 (5 bases). Germline CDR1 SGHNT, CDR2 YYREEE (reference sequence). The CDR3 covers 13 residues. The CDR3 region has the DNA TGTGCCAGCAGCTCTGGACACTTCTATGGTTACACCTTC. Encoded protein: CASSSGHFYGYTF.